This is a list of T cell receptor beta chains from one sample in a study of post-analysis software for immune sequencing data. Each CDR3 protein gets one entry after TCRdb re-called the PCR reads with MiXCR. The sample holds a few hundred thousand distinct CDR3 sequences, less than 40% seen once. The material sequenced was blood. These receptors were obtained from a girl between 5 and 17 years old with multiple sclerosis. The CDR3 runs from the conserved cysteine through the conserved F or W. The D gene is left open where the match is weak. A row's size may be missing; if present it is once, few, many or a size class.

v_gene	d_gene	abundance	j_gene	len	CDR3aa	CDR3nt
TRBV2	.	many	TRBJ1-2	17	CASSNWDGGITNYGYTF	TGTGCCAGCAGCAATTGGGACGGGGGCATTACTAACTATGGCTACACCTTC
TRBV20-1	.	many	TRBJ2-5	11	CSARPPGTQYF	TGCAGTGCTAGACCCCCGGGGACCCAGTACTTC
TRBV3-1	.	.	TRBJ1-1	14	CASSQAGGNTEAFF	TGTGCCAGCAGCCAAGCGGGGGGGAACACTGAAGCTTTCTTT
TRBV5-1	TRBD2	once	TRBJ2-3	13	CVSTSGRTDTQYF	TGCGTCAGCACTAGCGGGAGGACAGATACGCAGTATTTT
TRBV20-1	.	many	TRBJ1-5	13	CSASKGVSQPQHF	TGCAGTGCTAGTAAGGGGGTCTCTCAGCCCCAGCATTTT
TRBV10-3	TRBD1	.	TRBJ1-2	12	CAISGQGNGYTF	TGTGCCATCAGTGGACAGGGGAATGGCTACACCTTC
TRBV7-2	.	.	TRBJ2-1	13	CASSLRPSDEQFF	TGTGCCAGCAGCTTAAGGCCTAGCGATGAGCAGTTCTTC
TRBV5-1	TRBD2	few	TRBJ2-1	16	CASSLPTSGSYNEQFF	TGCGCCAGCAGCTTGCCCACTAGCGGGTCCTACAATGAGCAGTTCTTC
TRBV14	.	many	TRBJ2-1	16	CASSQGATRGPSEQFF	TGTGCCAGCAGCCAAGGAGCTACGCGGGGGCCTTCGGAGCAGTTCTTC
TRBV5-8	.	.	TRBJ2-7	12	CASSSRVAEQYF	TGTGCCAGCAGCTCGAGGGTGGCCGAGCAGTACTTC
TRBV12-3/TRBV12-4	.	.	TRBJ2-2	16	CASTLTDNSNTGELFF	TGTGCCAGCACCTTGACTGACAATTCGAACACCGGGGAGCTGTTTTTT
TRBV28	.	.	TRBJ1-1	17	CASSSFGQFGVRTEAFF	TGTGCCAGCAGTTCCTTCGGACAGTTCGGGGTTCGCACTGAAGCTTTCTTT
TRBV20-1	TRBD2	.	TRBJ2-7	12	CSASGTTTEQYF	TGCAGTGCTAGTGGGACTACCACAGAGCAGTACTTC
TRBV6-6	.	few	TRBJ1-4	13	CASRNDIAEKLFF	TGTGCCAGCAGAAACGACATAGCTGAAAAACTGTTTTTT
TRBV28	TRBD1	.	TRBJ2-5	17	CASSLGQGGSWQETQYF	TGTGCCAGCAGTTTGGGACAGGGAGGCAGTTGGCAAGAGACCCAGTACTTC
TRBV20-1	.	.	TRBJ2-1	13	CSAFGRRRNEQFF	TGCAGTGCTTTTGGGAGGCGTCGTAATGAGCAGTTCTTC
TRBV7-9	TRBD1	many	TRBJ1-5	15	CASSLVGTGGQPQHF	TGTGCCAGCAGCTTAGTTGGGACAGGGGGTCAGCCCCAGCATTTT